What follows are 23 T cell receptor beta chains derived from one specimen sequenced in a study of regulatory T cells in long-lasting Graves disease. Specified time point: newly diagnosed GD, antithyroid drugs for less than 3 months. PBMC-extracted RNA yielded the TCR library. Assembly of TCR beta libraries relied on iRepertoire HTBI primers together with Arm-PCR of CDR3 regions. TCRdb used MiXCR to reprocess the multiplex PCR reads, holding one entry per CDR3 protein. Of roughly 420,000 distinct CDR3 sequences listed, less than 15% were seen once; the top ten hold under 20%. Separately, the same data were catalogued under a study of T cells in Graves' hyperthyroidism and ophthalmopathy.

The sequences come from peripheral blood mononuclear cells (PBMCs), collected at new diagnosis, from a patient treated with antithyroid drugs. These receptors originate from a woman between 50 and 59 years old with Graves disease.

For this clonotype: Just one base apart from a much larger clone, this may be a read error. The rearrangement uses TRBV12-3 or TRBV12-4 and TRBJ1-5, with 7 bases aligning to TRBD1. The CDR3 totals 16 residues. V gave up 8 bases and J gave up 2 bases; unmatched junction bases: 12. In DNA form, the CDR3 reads TGTGCCAGCGGCCCCTTAAGGACAGGTCGCAATCAGCCCCAGCATTTT. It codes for CASGPLRTGRNQPQHF.

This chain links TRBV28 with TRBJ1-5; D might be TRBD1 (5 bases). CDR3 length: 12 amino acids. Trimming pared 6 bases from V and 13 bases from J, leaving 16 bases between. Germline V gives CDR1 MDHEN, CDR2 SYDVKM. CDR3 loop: CASSPGKSLQHF. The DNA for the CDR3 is TGTGCCAGCAGCCCAGGGAAATCTCTACAGCATTTT.

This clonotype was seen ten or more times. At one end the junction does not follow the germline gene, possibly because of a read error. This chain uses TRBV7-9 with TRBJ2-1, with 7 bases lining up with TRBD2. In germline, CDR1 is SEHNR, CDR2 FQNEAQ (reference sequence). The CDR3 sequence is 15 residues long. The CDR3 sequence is CASSVSGTARNEQFF. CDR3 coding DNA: TGCGCCAGCAGCGTGAGCGGGACGGCTAGGAATGAGCAGTTCTTC.

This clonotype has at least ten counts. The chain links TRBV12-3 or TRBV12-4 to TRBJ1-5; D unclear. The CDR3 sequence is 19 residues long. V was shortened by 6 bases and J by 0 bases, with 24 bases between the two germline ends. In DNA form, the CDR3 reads TGTGCCAGCAGCCTTCGTTCGTTTCCTACCGGCTTTAGCAATCAGCCCCAGCATTTT. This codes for CASSLRSFPTGFSNQPQHF.

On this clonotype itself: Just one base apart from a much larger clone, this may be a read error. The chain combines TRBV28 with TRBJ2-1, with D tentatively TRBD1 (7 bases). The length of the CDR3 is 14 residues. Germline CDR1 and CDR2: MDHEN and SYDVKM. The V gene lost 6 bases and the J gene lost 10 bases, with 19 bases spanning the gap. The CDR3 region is CASSSGGRIYEQFF. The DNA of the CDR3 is TGTGCCAGCAGCTCAGGGGGGAGGATCTACGAGCAGTTCTTC.

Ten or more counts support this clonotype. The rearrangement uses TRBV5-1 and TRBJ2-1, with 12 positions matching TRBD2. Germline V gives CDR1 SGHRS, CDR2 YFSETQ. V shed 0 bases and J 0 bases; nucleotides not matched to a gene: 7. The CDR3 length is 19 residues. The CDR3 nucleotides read TGCGCCAGCAGCTTGGCAGGGACTAGCGGGCCCAGCTCCTACAATGAGCAGTTCTTC. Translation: CASSLAGTSGPSSYNEQFF. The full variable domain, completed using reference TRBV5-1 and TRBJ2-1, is KAGVTQTPRYLIKTRGQQVTLSCSPISGHRSVSWYQQTPGQGLQFLFEYFSETQRNKGNFPGRFSGRQFSNSRSEMNVSTLELGDSALYLCASSLAGTSGPSSYNEQFFGPGTRLTVL.

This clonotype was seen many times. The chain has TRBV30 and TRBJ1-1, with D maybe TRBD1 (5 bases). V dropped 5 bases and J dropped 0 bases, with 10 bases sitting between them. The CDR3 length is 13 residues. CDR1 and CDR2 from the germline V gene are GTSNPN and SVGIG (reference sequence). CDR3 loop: CAWDRMLNTEAFF. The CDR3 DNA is TGTGCCTGGGACAGAATGTTGAACACTGAAGCTTTCTTT. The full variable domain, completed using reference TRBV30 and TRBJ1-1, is SQTIHQWPATLVQPVGSPLSLECTVEGTSNPNLYWYRQAAGRGLQLLFYSVGIGQISSEVPQNLSASRPQDRQFILSSKKLLLSDSGFYLCAWDRMLNTEAFFGQGTRLTVV.

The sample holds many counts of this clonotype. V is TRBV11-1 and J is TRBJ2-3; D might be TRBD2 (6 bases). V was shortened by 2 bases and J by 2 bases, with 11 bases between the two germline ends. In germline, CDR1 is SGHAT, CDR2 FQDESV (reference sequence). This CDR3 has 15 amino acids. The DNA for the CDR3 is TGTGCCAGCAGCTTAAGAAGGGGACTCACAGATACGCAGTATTTT. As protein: CASSLRRGLTDTQYF.

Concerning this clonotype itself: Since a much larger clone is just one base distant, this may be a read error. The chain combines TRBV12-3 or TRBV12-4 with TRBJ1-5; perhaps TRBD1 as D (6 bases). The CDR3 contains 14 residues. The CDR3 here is CTSSRQDSNQPQHF. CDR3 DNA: TGTACCAGCAGTCGACAGGATAGCAATCAGCCCCAGCATTTT.

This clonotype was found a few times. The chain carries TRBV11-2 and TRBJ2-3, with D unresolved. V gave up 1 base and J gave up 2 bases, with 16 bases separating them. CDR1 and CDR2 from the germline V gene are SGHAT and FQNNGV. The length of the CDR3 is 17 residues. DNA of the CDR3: TGTGCCAGCAGCTTAGCAGTTTCGACGGATTACACAGATACGCAGTATTTT. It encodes CASSLAVSTDYTDTQYF.

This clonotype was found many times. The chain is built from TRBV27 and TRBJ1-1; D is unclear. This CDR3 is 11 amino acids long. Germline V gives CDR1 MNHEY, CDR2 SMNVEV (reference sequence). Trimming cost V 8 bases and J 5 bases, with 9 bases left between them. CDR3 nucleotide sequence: TGTGCCAGCCTAGGGAGGACTGAAGCTTTCTTT. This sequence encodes CASLGRTEAFF.

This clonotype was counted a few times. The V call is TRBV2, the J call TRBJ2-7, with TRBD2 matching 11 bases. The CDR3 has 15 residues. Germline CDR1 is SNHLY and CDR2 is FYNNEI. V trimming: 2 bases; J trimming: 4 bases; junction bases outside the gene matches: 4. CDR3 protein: CASSETSGRSYEQYF. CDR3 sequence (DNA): TGTGCCAGCAGTGAAACTAGCGGGAGATCTTACGAGCAGTACTTC.

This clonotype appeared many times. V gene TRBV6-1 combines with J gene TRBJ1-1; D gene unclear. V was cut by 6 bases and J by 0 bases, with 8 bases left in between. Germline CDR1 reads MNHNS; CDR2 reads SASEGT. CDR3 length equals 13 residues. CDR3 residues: CASRWNLNTEAFF. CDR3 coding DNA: TGTGCCAGCAGATGGAATCTGAACACTGAAGCTTTCTTT.

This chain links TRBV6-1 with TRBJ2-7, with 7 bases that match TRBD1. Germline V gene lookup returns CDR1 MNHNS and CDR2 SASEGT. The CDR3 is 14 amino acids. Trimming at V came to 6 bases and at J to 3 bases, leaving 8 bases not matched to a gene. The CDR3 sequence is CASSASGTVYEQYF. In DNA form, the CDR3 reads TGTGCCAGCAGCGCGTCCGGGACAGTCTACGAGCAGTACTTC.

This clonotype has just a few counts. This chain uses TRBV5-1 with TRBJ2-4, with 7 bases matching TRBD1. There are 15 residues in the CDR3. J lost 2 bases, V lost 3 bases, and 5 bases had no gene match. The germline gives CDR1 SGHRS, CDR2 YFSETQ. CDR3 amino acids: CASSSLQGTKNIQYF. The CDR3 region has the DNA TGCGCCAGCAGCTCCCTACAGGGGACCAAAAACATTCAGTACTTC.

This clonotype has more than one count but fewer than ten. In DNA form, the CDR3 reads TGTGCCAGCAGCGGTAGCCCCACAGGGGGCACTGAAGCTTTCTTT. Amino acid sequence: CASSGSPTGGTEAFF. The rearrangement joins TRBV9 to TRBJ1-1, with 8 bases identical to TRBD1. In germline, CDR1 is SGDLS, CDR2 YYNGEE. CDR3 length equals 15 residues. The V segment lost 3 bases and the J segment 4 bases; nucleotides outside the gene matches: 8.

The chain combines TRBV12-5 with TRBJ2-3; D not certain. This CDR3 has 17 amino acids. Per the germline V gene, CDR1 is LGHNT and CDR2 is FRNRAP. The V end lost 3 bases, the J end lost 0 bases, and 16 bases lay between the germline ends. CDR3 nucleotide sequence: TGTGCTAGTGGTTTAGATGCCCTTGTCGGAAGCACAGATACGCAGTATTTT. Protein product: CASGLDALVGSTDTQYF.

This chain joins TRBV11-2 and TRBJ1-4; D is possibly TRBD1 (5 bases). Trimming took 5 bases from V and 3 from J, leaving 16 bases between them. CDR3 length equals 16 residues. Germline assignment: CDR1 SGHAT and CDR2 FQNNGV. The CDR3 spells CASSRAGGWANEKLFF. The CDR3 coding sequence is TGTGCCAGCAGCCGCGCCGGGGGTTGGGCTAATGAAAAACTGTTTTTT.

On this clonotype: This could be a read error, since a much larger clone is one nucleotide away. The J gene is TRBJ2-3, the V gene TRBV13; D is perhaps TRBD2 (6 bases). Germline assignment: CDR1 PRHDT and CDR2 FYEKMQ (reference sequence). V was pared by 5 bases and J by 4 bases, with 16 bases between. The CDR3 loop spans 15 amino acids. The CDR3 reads CASSLGLSGADTQYF. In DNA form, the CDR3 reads TGTGCCAGCAGCCTGGGACTTAGCGGAGCAGATACGCAGTATTTT.

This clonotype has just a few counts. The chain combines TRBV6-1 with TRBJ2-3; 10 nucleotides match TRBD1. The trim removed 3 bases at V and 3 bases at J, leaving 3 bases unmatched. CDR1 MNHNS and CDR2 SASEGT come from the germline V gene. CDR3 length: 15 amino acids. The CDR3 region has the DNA TGTGCCAGCAGTGATGGGACAGGGGTTACAGATACGCAGTATTTT. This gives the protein CASSDGTGVTDTQYF.

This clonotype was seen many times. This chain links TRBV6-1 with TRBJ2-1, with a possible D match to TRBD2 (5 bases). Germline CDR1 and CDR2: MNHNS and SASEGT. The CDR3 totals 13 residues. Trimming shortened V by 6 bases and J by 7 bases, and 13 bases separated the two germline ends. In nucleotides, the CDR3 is TGTGCCAGCAGCCCGGACTTGGCAAATGAGCAGTTCTTC. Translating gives CASSPDLANEQFF.

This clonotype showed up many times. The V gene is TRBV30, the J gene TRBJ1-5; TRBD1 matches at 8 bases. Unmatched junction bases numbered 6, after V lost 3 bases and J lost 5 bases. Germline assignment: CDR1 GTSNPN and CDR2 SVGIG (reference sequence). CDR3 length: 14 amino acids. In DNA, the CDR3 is TGTGCCTGGAGCGGTACAGGGGGGGATCAGCCCCAGCATTTT. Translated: CAWSGTGGDQPQHF.

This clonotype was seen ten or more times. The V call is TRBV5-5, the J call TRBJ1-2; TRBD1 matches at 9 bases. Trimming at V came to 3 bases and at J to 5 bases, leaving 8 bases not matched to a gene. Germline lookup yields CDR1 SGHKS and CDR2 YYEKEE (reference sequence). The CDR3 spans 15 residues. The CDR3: CASSSGPGQGYGYTF. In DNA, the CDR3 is TGTGCCAGCAGCTCTGGTCCGGGACAGGGATATGGCTACACCTTC.